This TCR beta chain was identified in a study of response to subunit inactivated influenza vaccine. MiXCR, applied by TCRdb to the RT-PCR reads, yields one record per CDR3 protein. The table records about 170,000 distinct CDR3 sequences, 10% to 15% of them present only once. In this sample, this clonotype turned up a few times. The same data also contributed to another study, on T cells expressing NK-cell markers. This second study notes: 5'RACE template switching built TCR beta cDNA with unique molecular identifiers. It was sorted CD3+CD56+NKG2C+, CD3+CD56+NKG2C- and CD3+CD56-NKG2C+ T cells that supplied the TCR beta repertoires. Top CD8+ clonotypes included the dominant CD3+CD56+NKG2C+ clonotypes in 5 to 7 donors. A few of the donors also had these clonotypes leading their CD3+CD56-NKG2C+ fraction. It remained uncertain whether the expanded NKG2C+ T cell clones were specific for HCMV antigens.

The receptor comes from a man over 45 who received an inactivated influenza vaccine. The sample here was CD8+ T cells sorted from PBMCs, taken about 11 days after vaccination.

The CDR3 DNA follows: TGCGCCAGCAGCCAAGAGGCCAGCGGGAGGGCCCAGGATGAGCAGTTCTTC. As protein: CASSQEASGRAQDEQFF. The rearrangement joins TRBV4-3 to TRBJ2-1; TRBD2 agrees at 10 bases. The V and J ends lost 0 bases and 8 bases, in that order; junction bases with no gene match: 10. The CDR3 loop spans 17 amino acids. Germline V gene data show CDR1 as LGHNA and CDR2 as YSLEER.